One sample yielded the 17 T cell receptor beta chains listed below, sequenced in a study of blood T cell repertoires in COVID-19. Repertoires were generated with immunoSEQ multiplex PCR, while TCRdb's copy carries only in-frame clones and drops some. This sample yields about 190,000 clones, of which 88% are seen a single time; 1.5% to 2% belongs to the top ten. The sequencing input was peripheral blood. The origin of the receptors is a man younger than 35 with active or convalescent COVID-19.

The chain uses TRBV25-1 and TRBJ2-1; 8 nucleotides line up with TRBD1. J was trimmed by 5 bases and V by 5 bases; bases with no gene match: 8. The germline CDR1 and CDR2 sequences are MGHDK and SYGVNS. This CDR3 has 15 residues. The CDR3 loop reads CASSRPGQAHNEQFF. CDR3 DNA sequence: TGTGCCAGCAGTCGGCCGGGACAGGCCCACAATGAGCAGTTCTTC.

Written as DNA, the CDR3 is TGTGCCAGCTATTCGGACTTTTCCATCGCGGAGTTCTCCTACGAGCAGTACTTC. Its protein product is CASYSDFSIAEFSYEQYF. The V call is TRBV3-1 (or the pseudogene TRBV3-2), the J call TRBJ2-7, with D maybe TRBD2 (5 bases). The CDR3 spans 18 residues. Germline CDR1 reads LGHDT; CDR2 reads YNNKEL (reference sequence). Trimming shortened V by 8 bases and J by 0 bases, and 26 bases separated the two germline ends.

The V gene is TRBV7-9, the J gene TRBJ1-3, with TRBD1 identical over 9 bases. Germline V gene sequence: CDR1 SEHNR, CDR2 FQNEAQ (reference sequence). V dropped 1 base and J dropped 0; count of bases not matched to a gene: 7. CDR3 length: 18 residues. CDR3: CASSLDRDRGNSGNTIYF. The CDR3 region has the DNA TGTGCCAGCAGCTTAGATCGAGACAGGGGGAACTCTGGAAACACCATATATTTT.

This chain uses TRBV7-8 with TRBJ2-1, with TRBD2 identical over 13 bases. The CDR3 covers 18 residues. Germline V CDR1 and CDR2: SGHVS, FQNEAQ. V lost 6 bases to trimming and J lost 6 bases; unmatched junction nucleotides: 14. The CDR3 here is CASSYRDPLAGGRNEQFF. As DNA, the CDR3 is TGTGCCAGCAGTTACCGAGATCCACTAGCGGGGGGGCGCAATGAGCAGTTCTTC.

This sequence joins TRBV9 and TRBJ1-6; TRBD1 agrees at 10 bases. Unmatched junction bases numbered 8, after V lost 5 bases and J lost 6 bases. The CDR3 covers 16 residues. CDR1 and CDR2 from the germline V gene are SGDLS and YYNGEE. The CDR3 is CASRTGTGESNSPLHF. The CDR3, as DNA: TGTGCCAGCAGAACCGGGACAGGGGAGAGTAATTCACCCCTCCACTTT. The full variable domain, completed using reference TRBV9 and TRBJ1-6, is DSGVTQTPKHLITATGQRVTLRCSPRSGDLSVYWYQQSLDQGLQFLIQYYNGEERAKGNILERFSAQQFPDLHSELNLSSLELGDSALYFCASRTGTGESNSPLHFGNGTRLTVT.

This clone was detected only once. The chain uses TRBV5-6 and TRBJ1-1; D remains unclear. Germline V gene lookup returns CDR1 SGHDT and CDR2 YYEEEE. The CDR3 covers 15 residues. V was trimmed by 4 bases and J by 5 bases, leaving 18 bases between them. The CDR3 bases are TGTGCCAGCAGCCGCGGGGATGTGAGCGGGACTGAAGCTTTCTTT. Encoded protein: CASSRGDVSGTEAFF.

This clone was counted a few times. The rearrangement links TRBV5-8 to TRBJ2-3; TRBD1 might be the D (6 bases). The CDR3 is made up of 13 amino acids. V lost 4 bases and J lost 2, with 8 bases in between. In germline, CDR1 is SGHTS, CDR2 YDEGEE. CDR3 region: CASSPGHTDTQYF. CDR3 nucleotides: TGTGCCAGCAGCCCGGGACACACAGATACGCAGTATTTT.

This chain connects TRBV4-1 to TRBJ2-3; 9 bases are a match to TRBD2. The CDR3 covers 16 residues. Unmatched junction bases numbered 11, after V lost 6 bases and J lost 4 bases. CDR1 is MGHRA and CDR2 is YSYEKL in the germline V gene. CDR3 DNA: TGCGCCAGCAGTTCCGCGGGGGGGCCGTGGGCAGATACGCAGTATTTT. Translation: CASSSAGGPWADTQYF.

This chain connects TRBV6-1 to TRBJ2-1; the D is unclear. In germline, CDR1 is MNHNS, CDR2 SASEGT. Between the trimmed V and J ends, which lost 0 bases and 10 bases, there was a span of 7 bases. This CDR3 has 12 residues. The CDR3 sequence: CASSEAFQEQFF. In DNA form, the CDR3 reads TGTGCCAGCAGTGAAGCGTTCCAGGAGCAGTTCTTC.

CDR3 coding DNA: TGTGCCAGCAGTGGTGACAGTGAAGCTTTCTTT. It translates to CASSGDSEAFF. This chain joins TRBV2 and TRBJ1-1; tentatively, D is TRBD1 (5 bases). V gave up 4 bases and J gave up 7 bases, with 7 bases separating them. This CDR3 region has 11 residues. From germline, CDR1 is SNHLY and CDR2 FYNNEI.

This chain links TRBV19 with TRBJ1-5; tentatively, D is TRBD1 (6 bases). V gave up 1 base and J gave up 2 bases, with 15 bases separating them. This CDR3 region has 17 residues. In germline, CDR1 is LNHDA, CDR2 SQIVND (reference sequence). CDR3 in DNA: TGTGCCAGTAGTATAGGGTTAGGGGGTCCGGGCAATCAGCCCCAGCATTTT. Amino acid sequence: CASSIGLGGPGNQPQHF.

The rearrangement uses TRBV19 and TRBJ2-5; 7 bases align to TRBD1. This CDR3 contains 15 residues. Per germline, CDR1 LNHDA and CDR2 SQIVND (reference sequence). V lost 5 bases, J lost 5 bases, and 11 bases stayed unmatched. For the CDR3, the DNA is TGTGCCAGTAGTGGCAAAAACAGGGGAAGTGAGACCCAGTACTTC. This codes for CASSGKNRGSETQYF.

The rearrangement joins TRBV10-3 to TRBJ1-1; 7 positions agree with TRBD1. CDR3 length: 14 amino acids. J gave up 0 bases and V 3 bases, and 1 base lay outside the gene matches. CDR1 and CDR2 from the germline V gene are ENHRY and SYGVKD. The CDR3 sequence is CAISEQGMNTEAFF. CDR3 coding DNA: TGTGCCATCAGTGAACAGGGGATGAACACTGAAGCTTTCTTT.

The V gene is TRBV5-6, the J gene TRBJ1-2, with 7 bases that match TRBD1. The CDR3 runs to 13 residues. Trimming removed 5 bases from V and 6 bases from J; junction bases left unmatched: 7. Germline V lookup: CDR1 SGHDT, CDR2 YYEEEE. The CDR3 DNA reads TGTGCCAGCAGGAACCGGGACAGAGATGGCTACACCTTC. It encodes CASRNRDRDGYTF.

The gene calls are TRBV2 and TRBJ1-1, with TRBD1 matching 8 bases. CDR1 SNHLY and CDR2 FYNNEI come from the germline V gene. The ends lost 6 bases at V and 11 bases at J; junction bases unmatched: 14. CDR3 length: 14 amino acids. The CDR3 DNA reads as TGTGCCAGCAGAGGTAACAGGGGGAATACTGGGGCTTTCTTT. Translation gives CASRGNRGNTGAFF.

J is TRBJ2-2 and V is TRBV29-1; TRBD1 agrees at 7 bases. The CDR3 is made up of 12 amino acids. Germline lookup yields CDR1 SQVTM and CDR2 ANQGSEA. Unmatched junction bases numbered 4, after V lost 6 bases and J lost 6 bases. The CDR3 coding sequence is TGCAGCGTCGGCGACAGGGCCGGGGAGCTGTTTTTT. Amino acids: CSVGDRAGELFF.

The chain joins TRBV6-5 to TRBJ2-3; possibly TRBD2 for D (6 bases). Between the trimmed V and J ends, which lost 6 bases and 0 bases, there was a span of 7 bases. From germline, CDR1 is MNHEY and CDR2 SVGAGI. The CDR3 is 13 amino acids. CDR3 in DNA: TGTGCCAGCAGGCGGGGCAGCACAGATACGCAGTATTTT. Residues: CASRRGSTDTQYF.